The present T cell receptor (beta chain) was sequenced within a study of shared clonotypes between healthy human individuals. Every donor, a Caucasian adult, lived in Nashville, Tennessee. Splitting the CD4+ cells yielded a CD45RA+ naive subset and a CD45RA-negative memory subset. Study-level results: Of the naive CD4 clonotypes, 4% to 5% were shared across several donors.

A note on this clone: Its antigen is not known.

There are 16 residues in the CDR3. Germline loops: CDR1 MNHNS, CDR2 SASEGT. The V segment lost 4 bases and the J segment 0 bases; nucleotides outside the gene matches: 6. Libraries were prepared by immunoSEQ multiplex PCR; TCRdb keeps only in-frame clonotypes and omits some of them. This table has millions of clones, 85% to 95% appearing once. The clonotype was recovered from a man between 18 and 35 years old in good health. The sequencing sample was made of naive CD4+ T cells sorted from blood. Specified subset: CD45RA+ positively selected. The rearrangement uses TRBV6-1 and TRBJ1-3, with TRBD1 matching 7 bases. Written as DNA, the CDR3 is TGTGCCAGCAGTGGAAGACAGGGAGGCTCTGGAAACACCATATATTTT. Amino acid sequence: CASSGRQGGSGNTIYF.